Given below is one T cell receptor (beta chain) in context. Its antigen is still unknown. Base quality data are lacking; no much larger clone is found one base away. TCRbeta CDR3 regions were amplified from genomic DNA by means of the immunoSEQ Assay, a bias-controlled multiplex PCR. Concerning the study's data processing: The number of nucleated cells in each sample was estimated by amplification of reference gene primers within the assay. Sequence reads were collapsed and filtered to measure the absolute abundance of every unique TCRbeta CDR3 rearrangement. Productive Simpson clonality was computed per sample as the square root of Simpson's diversity index over productive rearrangements. Held by TCRdb, this immuneACCESS table contains in-frame sequences only and omits some clones. Under half of the omission traces to an unresolved V gene where checked; the cause of the rest is unknown. That table furnishes V, J and clone size, whereas the DNA furnished D and trimming. The sample table lists tens of thousands of clones, about 80% of them with a count of one. The ten largest make up around 10% of the sample.

According to the germline V gene, CDR1 reads SGHTA and CDR2 reads FQGNSA. V loses 7 bases, J loses 1 base, and the germline ends lie 13 bases apart. The CDR3 sequence holds 14 residues, the cysteine and phenylalanine included. Only CDR3 DNA remains: 42 bases, in frame from the first base. The data were obtained in a study of blood T cell repertoires in COVID-19 (dated by TCRdb to the early 2020s). Turning to the overall study: The collaborator samples originated in the United States, Italy and Spain and spanned the acute and convalescent phases of COVID-19. Where HLA class I and class II types were available, the types were taken from metadata supplied by the sample provider, not from assay-based typing. The dataset comprised deeply sampled blood TCRbeta repertoires from subjects exposed to, actively infected with, or recovered from COVID-19. A freely available public database, intended as a resource for researchers studying the immune response to SARS-CoV-2, is where the repertoires were released. The samples were drawn from two sources: the first 160 participants of the ongoing ImmuneRACE study, and 1,254 subjects contributed by 6 global collaborators. The prospective study material was composed of cDNA or gDNA derived from T cells, B-cell-depleted T cells, or PBMCs. Sample metadata almost always included a de-identified subject ID, COVID-19 status, age in years and sex.

Overall results and qualifications from the work: The quantity of clinical and demographic metadata differed by source and by participant and was supplied without curation.

One collaborating source in Seattle enrolled patients during active infection and followed them longitudinally through the course of disease. Whole blood was collected in K2EDTA tubes by collaborating institutions according to the institutions' own protocols. For TCRbeta analysis, collaborators shipped samples as frozen whole blood, isolated PBMCs, or DNA extracted from either of those sample types. The sequence was obtained from a man older than 75 with COVID-19, enrolled during active disease. The rearrangement combines TRBV7-2 with TRBJ2-5; TRBD1 is a weak D gene call, 5 bases matching. The sequencing input was peripheral blood. Read as DNA, the sequence is TGTGCCAGCACCCTAAGACAGTTCCAAGAGACCCAGTACTTC. Its coded protein is CASTLRQFQETQYF.